Below, 21 T cell receptor beta chains from the same sample are listed, as sequenced in a study of blood T cell repertoires in COVID-19. Clones were sequenced by immunoSEQ multiplex PCR, and TCRdb holds only the in-frame ones, with some missing. The sample lists around 100,000 clones; 80% to 85% were seen once. The sequencing sample was made of peripheral blood. The receptor source for this set is a man between 65 and 85 years old with acute or convalescent COVID-19.

The rearrangement links TRBV30 to TRBJ1-5; D is perhaps TRBD1 (5 bases). Trimming took off 0 bases at V and 5 bases at J, with 14 bases between the two ends. This CDR3 region has 15 residues. Per the germline V gene, CDR1 is GTSNPN and CDR2 is SVGIG (reference sequence). CDR3 DNA sequence: TGTGCCTGGAGTGTCAGTGGCAGGGCGGATCAGCCCCAGCATTTT. Its translation: CAWSVSGRADQPQHF.

CDR3 nucleotides: TGCGCCAGCAGCCTCCCCCCTGCGGGTATCACTGAAGCTTTCTTT. Its translation: CASSLPPAGITEAFF. The chain joins TRBV5-1 to TRBJ1-1, with no clear D. The length of the CDR3 is 15 residues. Between the trimmed V and J ends, which lost 4 bases and 4 bases, there was a span of 17 bases. In germline, CDR1 is SGHRS, CDR2 YFSETQ. Based on the CDR3 plus reference TRBV5-1 and TRBJ1-1, the full variable domain is KAGVTQTPRYLIKTRGQQVTLSCSPISGHRSVSWYQQTPGQGLQFLFEYFSETQRNKGNFPGRFSGRQFSNSRSEMNVSTLELGDSALYLCASSLPPAGITEAFFGQGTRLTVV.

This chain uses TRBV5-4 with TRBJ2-7; possible D gene TRBD1, 5 bases. The CDR3 runs 13 residues. Germline assignment: CDR1 SGHNT and CDR2 YYREEE (reference sequence). The V and J ends lost 4 bases and 3 bases respectively, with 11 bases between them. This CDR3 is CASSVGASYEQYF. The CDR3 region has the DNA TGTGCCAGCAGCGTAGGGGCTAGCTACGAGCAGTACTTC.

The rearrangement uses TRBV3-1 (or the pseudogene TRBV3-2) and TRBJ1-4, with D possibly being TRBD1 (6 bases). The CDR3 runs 14 residues. V was shortened by 5 bases and J by 7 bases, with 14 bases between the two germline ends. The germline gives CDR1 LGHDT, CDR2 YNNKEL (reference sequence). The CDR3 bases are TGTGCCAGCAGCTTAGACAGGTTGAGTGAAAAACTGTTTTTT. Its protein is CASSLDRLSEKLFF.

This clone is hyperexpanded (1% or more) within its sample. The chain is built from TRBV15 and TRBJ1-2, with D maybe TRBD1 (5 bases). CDR3 length: 14 residues. Trimming pared 0 bases from V and 4 bases from J, leaving 9 bases between. The germline V gene encodes CDR1 LNHNV and CDR2 YYDKDF (reference sequence). The CDR3 spells CATSREDTRYGYTF. The CDR3 bases are TGTGCCACCAGCAGAGAGGACACCCGCTATGGCTACACCTTC.

The chain links TRBV29-1 to TRBJ1-5; no clear D gene. CDR1 and CDR2 from the germline V gene are SQVTM and ANQGSEA. The CDR3 totals 14 residues. Trimming pared 4 bases from V and 5 bases from J, leaving 15 bases between. The CDR3 region is CSVVEGTIDQPQHF. Here the CDR3 DNA reads TGCAGCGTTGTGGAGGGCACGATCGATCAGCCCCAGCATTTT.

This chain connects TRBV11-1 to TRBJ2-1; TRBD2 aligns across 8 bases. CDR1 and CDR2 (germline): SGHAT, FQDESV (reference sequence). This CDR3 is built from 15 residues. V was clipped by 6 bases and J by 9 bases; unmatched bases: 13. The CDR3 spells CASRPGGAVFSEQFF. CDR3 DNA sequence: TGTGCCAGCAGGCCCGGGGGGGCCGTTTTTAGTGAGCAGTTCTTC.

The gene calls are TRBV7-8 and TRBJ1-4; D perhaps matches TRBD1 (5 bases). Deletions cut 0 bases from V and 5 bases from J, with 10 bases between. Per the germline V gene, CDR1 is SGHVS and CDR2 is FQNEAQ. This CDR3 has 15 residues. The CDR3 protein is CASSLAAGPNEKLFF. The CDR3 nucleotides are TGTGCCAGCAGCTTAGCGGCAGGGCCGAATGAAAAACTGTTTTTT.

The V gene is TRBV7-8, the J gene TRBJ2-2, with D uncertain. Looked up from germline, CDR1 is SGHVS and CDR2 is FQNEAQ. Trimming took 0 bases from V and 7 from J, leaving 9 bases between them. The CDR3 totals 14 residues. The CDR3 is CASSLALSSGELFF. The CDR3 DNA reads as TGTGCCAGCAGCTTAGCGCTTTCGAGCGGGGAGCTGTTTTTT.

V gene TRBV7-9 combines with J gene TRBJ2-7; 7 nucleotides align to TRBD1. CDR3 size: 15 residues. Per the germline V gene, CDR1 is SEHNR and CDR2 is FQNEAQ (reference sequence). V shed 0 bases and J 3 bases; nucleotides not matched to a gene: 5. The CDR3: CASSLAFRTGYEQYF. In DNA, the CDR3 is TGTGCCAGCAGCTTAGCGTTTAGGACAGGCTACGAGCAGTACTTC.

The rearrangement links TRBV9 to TRBJ2-2; 7 nucleotides line up with TRBD2. In germline, CDR1 is SGDLS, CDR2 YYNGEE. V was pared by 5 bases and J by 3 bases, with 10 bases of the junction left unmatched. This CDR3 contains 16 residues. The CDR3 sequence: CASSASGGGYTGELFF. CDR3 in DNA: TGTGCCAGCAGTGCCTCTGGGGGGGGATACACCGGGGAGCTGTTTTTT. The whole variable domain, remainder taken from reference TRBV9 and TRBJ2-2, is DSGVTQTPKHLITATGQRVTLRCSPRSGDLSVYWYQQSLDQGLQFLIQYYNGEERAKGNILERFSAQQFPDLHSELNLSSLELGDSALYFCASSASGGGYTGELFFGEGSRLTVL.

Comment on this clone: One end of the junction is discordant with germline, which a read error may explain. The chain is built from TRBV7-7 and TRBJ2-3; D is perhaps TRBD2 (6 bases). The CDR3 contains 13 residues. CDR1 and CDR2 (germline): SSHAT, FNYEAQ (reference sequence). In DNA form, the CDR3 reads TGTGCTAGCAGCCCATGGGGGGCAGATACGCAGTATTTT. It translates to CASSPWGADTQYF.

This CDR3 reads CASSQAGGGTDTQYF. In nucleotides, the CDR3 is TGTGCCAGCAGTCAGGCAGGGGGTGGCACAGATACGCAGTATTTT. J is TRBJ2-3 and V is TRBV28; 7 nucleotides line up with TRBD1. This CDR3 spans 15 amino acids. Germline V gene data show CDR1 as MDHEN and CDR2 as SYDVKM. V gave up 5 bases and J gave up 1 base; unmatched junction bases: 6.

The chain uses TRBV29-1 and TRBJ1-1, with 7 bases aligning to TRBD1. CDR3 length: 12 residues. Germline lookup yields CDR1 SQVTM and CDR2 ANQGSEA. Losses at the gene ends were 5 bases for V and 5 bases for J; bases not matched to a gene: 5. The CDR3 coding sequence is TGCAGCGTTCAGACAGGGCTTACTGAAGCTTTCTTT. Protein sequence: CSVQTGLTEAFF.

The chain uses TRBV27 and TRBJ2-7, with 8 bases lining up with TRBD2. J lost 3 bases, V lost 4 bases, and 11 bases had no gene match. Per germline, CDR1 MNHEY and CDR2 SMNVEV (reference sequence). The CDR3 has 16 residues. The CDR3 loop is CASSSNRGGVGYEQYF. The CDR3 nucleotides are TGTGCCAGCAGTTCCAACCGGGGGGGAGTAGGCTACGAGCAGTACTTC.

This clone was seen a handful of times. The CDR3 here is CASSIIPGKNTEAFF. The CDR3 DNA is TGTGCCAGCAGTATTATACCAGGGAAAAACACTGAAGCTTTCTTT. This chain uses TRBV7-3 with TRBJ1-1; D possibly corresponds to TRBD1 (5 bases). V was cut by 6 bases and J by 2 bases, with 16 bases left in between. CDR1 is SGHTA, CDR2 FQGTGA, per germline. The CDR3 is 15 amino acids.

This sequence joins TRBV9 and TRBJ1-6; 8 positions agree with TRBD1. CDR3 size: 15 residues. The ends lost 2 bases at V and 6 bases at J; junction bases unmatched: 4. Germline CDR1 is SGDLS and CDR2 is YYNGEE. The CDR3 nucleotides read TGTGCCAGCAGCGTCCTAGACAGGGGTAATTCACCCCTCCACTTT. This codes for CASSVLDRGNSPLHF.

This clone was seen only once. The rearrangement uses TRBV6-6 and TRBJ2-4, with D hard to call. Germline V CDR1 and CDR2: MNHNY, SVGAGI (reference sequence). The CDR3 runs 13 residues. Deletions cut 7 bases from V and 1 base from J, with 8 bases between. In nucleotides, the CDR3 is TGTGCCAGCAATCCAGGCGCCAAAAACATTCAGTACTTC. This sequence encodes CASNPGAKNIQYF.

The chain couples TRBV12-3 or TRBV12-4 to TRBJ1-3, with no clear D. This CDR3 contains 12 residues. V was clipped by 5 bases and J by 4 bases, with 6 bases between them. CDR3 coding DNA: TGTGCCAGCAGTACCACAGGAAACACCATATATTTT. Translating it yields CASSTTGNTIYF.

V and J are TRBV19 and TRBJ1-1; 11 bases map to TRBD1. Germline assignment: CDR1 LNHDA and CDR2 SQIVND (reference sequence). Trimming at V came to 5 bases and at J to 4 bases, leaving 0 bases not matched to a gene. The CDR3 consists of 13 residues. The CDR3 is CASSGTGGTEAFF. DNA of the CDR3: TGTGCCAGTAGTGGGACAGGGGGCACTGAAGCTTTCTTT.

The J gene is TRBJ1-1, the V gene TRBV5-4, with 11 bases matching TRBD1. The CDR3 has 16 amino acids. Trimming removed 0 bases from V and 6 bases from J; junction bases left unmatched: 7. Germline V lookup: CDR1 SGHNT, CDR2 YYREEE (reference sequence). The CDR3 DNA reads TGTGCCAGCAGCTTGGTAACTGGACAGGGGGCCGCTGAAGCTTTCTTT. Translated, it gives CASSLVTGQGAAEAFF.